These T cell receptor beta chains were read from a single sample in a study of blood T cell repertoires in COVID-19. Assay used: immunoSEQ multiplex PCR; TCRdb lists only in-frame clones, some missing. The top ten clones hold approximately 4.2% of a sample with under 350,000 clones, roughly 90% of them seen once. Material for sequencing was peripheral blood. These TCRs come from a man aged 35 to 55 with acute or convalescent COVID-19. Each CDR3 is given with its conserved first and last residue. D genes are given only for firm matches. Clone size is not always given. Where it is, it says once, few, many or a class for expanded clones.

D: -
V: TRBV6-5
size: -
J: TRBJ2-7
DNA: TGTGCCAGCCGAAGGGGATACGAGCAGTACTTC
CDR3: CASRRGYEQYF

D: -
V: TRBV3-1/TRBV3-2
size: -
J: TRBJ2-7
DNA: TGTGCCAGCAGCCCCCTCGGGCAGGGAAGTTTCCACGAGCAGTACTTC
CDR3: CASSPLGQGSFHEQYF

D: TRBD1
V: TRBV27
size: -
J: TRBJ2-7
DNA: TGTGCCAGCAGTTTGACAGGGGTCACCTACGAGCAGTACTTC
CDR3: CASSLTGVTYEQYF

D: TRBD2
V: TRBV5-1
size: few
J: TRBJ2-3
DNA: TGCGCCAGCAGTTCTAGCGGGGGGGCGGATACGCAGTATTTT
CDR3: CASSSSGGADTQYF

D: -
V: TRBV5-1
size: -
J: TRBJ2-3
DNA: TGCGCCAGCAGCGAACAGGGGAGGGATACGCAGTATTTT
CDR3: CASSEQGRDTQYF

D: TRBD1
V: TRBV30
size: -
J: TRBJ1-2
DNA: TGTGCCGGGGCGGAGGGGGCTCTCCGAAACTATGGCTACACCTTC
CDR3: CAGAEGALRNYGYTF

D: -
V: TRBV5-4
size: -
J: TRBJ2-1
DNA: TGTGCCAGCAGCTTCGCTGTGGCAAGCTCCTACAATGAGCAGTTCTTC
CDR3: CASSFAVASSYNEQFF

D: TRBD1
V: TRBV7-8
size: -
J: TRBJ2-3
DNA: TGTGCCAGCAGCTTTACAGGGGGTTCCACAGATACGCAGTATTTT
CDR3: CASSFTGGSTDTQYF

D: -
V: TRBV25-1
size: -
J: TRBJ2-7
DNA: TGTGCCAGCGCGACAGACTGGGAGCAGTACTTC
CDR3: CASATDWEQYF

D: TRBD1
V: TRBV7-2
size: -
J: TRBJ2-7
DNA: TGTGCCAGCAGCCCCGGGACAGGGGTGGGAGAGCAGTACTTC
CDR3: CASSPGTGVGEQYF

D: TRBD1
V: TRBV5-1
size: -
J: TRBJ1-2
DNA: TGCGCCAGCAGATTAACAGGGGACTATGGCTACACCTTC
CDR3: CASRLTGDYGYTF

D: TRBD1
V: TRBV29-1
size: once
J: TRBJ1-2
DNA: TGCAGCGTTGCCGGGACAGGGAATGGCTACACCTTC
CDR3: CSVAGTGNGYTF

D: -
V: TRBV7-8
size: -
J: TRBJ1-2
DNA: TGTGCCAGCAGCTTAGGCTCGGGGATCCGCTATGGCTACACCTTC
CDR3: CASSLGSGIRYGYTF

D: -
V: TRBV12-2
size: once
J: TRBJ1-2
DNA: TGTGCAAGTCGTTCAATTCAAGGGGGTGGCTACACCTTC
CDR3: CASRSIQGGGYTF

D: -
V: TRBV5-5
size: -
J: TRBJ1-1
DNA: TGTGCCAGCAGCTTGATTGCGGGAGGGAAGCGGGACACTGAAGCTTTCTTT
CDR3: CASSLIAGGKRDTEAFF

D: -
V: TRBV30
size: -
J: TRBJ1-2
DNA: TGTGCCTGGAGTGTATGGGAAGCAGGGTTGGGCTACACCTTC
CDR3: CAWSVWEAGLGYTF

D: TRBD2
V: TRBV10-3
size: -
J: TRBJ2-4
DNA: TGTGCCATCAGTGGAACTAGCGGGGGGGCAAACATTCAGTACTTC
CDR3: CAISGTSGGANIQYF

D: -
V: TRBV5-6
size: -
J: TRBJ2-1
DNA: TGTGCCAGCAGCTTCGGGGGGCTGAGTTACAATGAGCAGTTCTTC
CDR3: CASSFGGLSYNEQFF

D: TRBD1
V: TRBV5-1
size: -
J: TRBJ1-2
DNA: TGCGCCAGCAGCTCCCCCGGGACAGGGCTTTATGTTAACTATGGCTACACCTTC
CDR3: CASSSPGTGLYVNYGYTF

D: -
V: TRBV21-1
size: -
J: TRBJ1-1
DNA: TGTGCCAGCAGCAAATGTGGGCGGACAGGGGGGCCGGTGAACACTGAAGCTTTCTTT
CDR3: CASSKCGRTGGPVNTEAFF

D: -
V: TRBV30
size: -
J: TRBJ1-2
DNA: TGTGCCTGGAGTGAATCAGGAGGCGATTTAAGCTACACCTTC
CDR3: CAWSESGGDLSYTF

D: TRBD1
V: TRBV7-9
size: -
J: TRBJ1-4
DNA: TGTGCCAGCAGCCTGTCCGGGACAGCTAATGAAAAACTGTTTTTT
CDR3: CASSLSGTANEKLFF

D: TRBD1
V: TRBV19
size: -
J: TRBJ1-1
DNA: TGTGCCAGTAGTTTGGCAGGGGGCCGGACTGAAGCTTTCTTT
CDR3: CASSLAGGRTEAFF

D: -
V: TRBV24-1
size: -
J: TRBJ2-2
DNA: TGTGCCACCAGTGCGGCGAACTTCAGGAACGGGGAGCTGTTTTTT
CDR3: CATSAANFRNGELFF